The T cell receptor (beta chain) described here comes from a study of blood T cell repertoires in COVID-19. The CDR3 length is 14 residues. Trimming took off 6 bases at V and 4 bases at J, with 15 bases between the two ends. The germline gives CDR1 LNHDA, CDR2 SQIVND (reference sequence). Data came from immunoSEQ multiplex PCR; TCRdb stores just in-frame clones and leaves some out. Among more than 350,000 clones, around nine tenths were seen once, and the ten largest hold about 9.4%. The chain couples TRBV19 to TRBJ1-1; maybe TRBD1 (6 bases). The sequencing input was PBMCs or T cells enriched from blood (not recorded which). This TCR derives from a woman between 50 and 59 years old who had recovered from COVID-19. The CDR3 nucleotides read TGTGCCAGTAGGCCCCAGGGGTTGGTCACTGAAGCTTTCTTT. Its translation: CASRPQGLVTEAFF.